Listed here are 20 T cell receptor beta chains from one sample, sequenced in a study of blood T cells in healthy people across ages. Through a sample-barcoded 5' primer and a J-beta primer mix, a second PCR was run for roughly 6 to 12 cycles. TCRdb ran MiXCR on the 5' RACE reads and lists one entry per CDR3 protein. This sample yields roughly 1.9 million distinct CDR3 sequences, of which 39% are seen a single time; around 23% belongs to the top ten. The specimen sequenced was blood. These receptors all come from a human donor in good health.

This clonotype was detected only a few times. The chain has TRBV7-2 and TRBJ1-2; 10 positions match TRBD1. V lost 7 bases and J lost 4; bases outside the gene matches: 9. The CDR3 is 15 amino acids. CDR1 is SGHTA, CDR2 FQGNSA, per germline. The CDR3 sequence: CASTLDRGRTYGYTF. CDR3 bases: TGTGCCAGCACCCTCGACAGGGGGCGGACCTATGGCTACACCTTC.

The sample holds a few counts of this clonotype. The chain links TRBV20-1 to TRBJ2-3, with TRBD2 matching over 11 bases. The length of the CDR3 is 16 residues. Germline CDR1 DFQATT, CDR2 SNEGSKA (reference sequence). J was trimmed by 0 bases and V by 1 base; bases with no gene match: 3. CDR3 loop: CSARVASGGSTDTQYF. DNA of the CDR3: TGCAGTGCTAGAGTAGCTAGCGGGGGGAGCACAGATACGCAGTATTTT.

This clonotype has a handful of counts. V gene TRBV27 combines with J gene TRBJ2-3; D ambiguous. The length of the CDR3 is 15 residues. The V end lost 4 bases, the J end lost 7 bases, and 18 bases lay between the germline ends. Germline V gene sequence: CDR1 MNHEY, CDR2 SMNVEV (reference sequence). CDR3 bases: TGTGCCAGCAGTTCCCGGGCCTTGGGTATCAATACGCAGTATTTT. Translating it yields CASSSRALGINTQYF.

This chain uses TRBV5-5 with TRBJ2-3; 11 positions agree with TRBD2. Trimming cost V 1 base and J 11 bases; bases outside gene matches: 9. Germline CDR1 SGHKS, CDR2 YYEKEE (reference sequence). CDR3 length equals 15 residues. CDR3 residues: CASSLRLAGSDVQYF. The CDR3, as DNA: TGTGCCAGCAGCTTGCGACTAGCGGGGTCTGATGTGCAGTATTTT.

In its sample, this clonotype was seen a few times. The genes are TRBV12-3 or TRBV12-4 and TRBJ2-3, with 10 bases lining up with TRBD1. The CDR3 length is 16 residues. Losses at the gene ends were 7 bases for V and 2 bases for J; bases not matched to a gene: 9. CDR3 DNA: TGTGCCAGCACTAATGACAGGGGGCGACTCACAGATACGCAGTATTTT. As protein: CASTNDRGRLTDTQYF.

J is TRBJ1-5 and V is TRBV20-1, with D perhaps TRBD1 (5 bases). The CDR3 is 13 amino acids. V lost 4 bases and J lost 2, with 9 bases in between. The V gene's germline CDR1 is DFQATT and CDR2 SNEGSKA (reference sequence). The chain's CDR3 is CSATQTGNQPQHF. CDR3 sequence (DNA): TGCAGTGCTACCCAGACAGGCAATCAGCCCCAGCATTTT.

The rearrangement joins TRBV3-1 to TRBJ1-2, with TRBD1 as a possible D gene (5 bases). V dropped 5 bases and J dropped 4 bases, with 17 bases sitting between them. Looked up from germline, CDR1 is LGHDT and CDR2 is YNNKEL (reference sequence). This CDR3 spans 15 amino acids. Here the CDR3 reads CASSLEWGKSYGYTF. The CDR3 DNA is TGTGCCAGCAGCTTAGAGTGGGGGAAGAGCTATGGCTACACCTTC.

V is TRBV24-1 and J is TRBJ1-5; TRBD1 might be the D (6 bases). Germline CDR1 reads KGHDR; CDR2 reads SFDVKD. CDR3 length: 15 amino acids. Trimming stripped 3 bases from V and 2 bases from J, with 10 bases between. The CDR3 DNA reads TGTGCCACCAGTGATGGGGGGCTCGGCAATCAGCCCCAGCATTTT. Translating it yields CATSDGGLGNQPQHF.

The chain joins TRBV5-1 to TRBJ2-7; 7 positions match TRBD2. The CDR3 is made up of 14 amino acids. Looked up from germline, CDR1 is SGHRS and CDR2 is YFSETQ. The junction had 5 bases not matched to a gene; V was cut back by 2 bases and J by 3 bases. The CDR3 DNA reads TGCGCCAGCAGCTTTGCGGGAGATAACTACGAGCAGTACTTC. It encodes CASSFAGDNYEQYF.

The J gene is TRBJ2-1, the V gene TRBV11-2, with a weak D call TRBD1 (5 bases). Trimming pared 1 base from V and 10 bases from J, leaving 11 bases between. CDR3 length: 13 residues. Germline V CDR1 and CDR2: SGHAT, FQNNGV. CDR3 region: CASSLGDSKEQFF. Written as DNA, the CDR3 is TGTGCCAGCAGCTTAGGCGACAGTAAGGAGCAGTTCTTC. Full variable domain (rest looked up from reference TRBV11-2 and TRBJ2-1): EAGVAQSPRYKIIEKRQSVAFWCNPISGHATLYWYQQILGQGPKLLIQFQNNGVVDDSQLPKDRFSAERLKGVDSTLKIQPAKLEDSAVYLCASSLGDSKEQFFGPGTRLTVL.

This sequence joins TRBV20-1 and TRBJ1-4, with D unresolved. The CDR3 has 13 residues. The germline V and J ends were trimmed by 7 bases and 7 bases, with 16 bases remaining between them. Germline CDR1 and CDR2: DFQATT and SNEGSKA (reference sequence). The CDR3 loop reads CSVRLSRTEKLFF. The CDR3 DNA reads as TGCAGTGTAAGGCTGTCCCGAACTGAAAAACTGTTTTTT.

The rearrangement links TRBV7-8 to TRBJ1-1, with D possibly TRBD1 on 5 matching bases. The V end was cut by 2 bases, the J end by 5 bases, with 15 bases between. CDR1 is SGHVS and CDR2 is FQNEAQ in the germline V gene. The CDR3 totals 15 residues. CDR3 amino acids: CASSLKSGGSTEAFF. The CDR3 nucleotides read TGTGCCAGCAGCTTAAAGTCGGGGGGAAGTACTGAAGCTTTCTTT. The full variable domain, rest sourced from reference TRBV7-8 and TRBJ1-1, is GAGVSQSPRYKVAKRGQDVALRCDPISGHVSLFWYQQALGQGPEFLTYFQNEAQLDKSGLPSDRFFAERPEGSVSTLKIQRTQQEDSAVYLCASSLKSGGSTEAFFGQGTRLTVV.

In this sample, this clonotype turned up a few times. V and J are TRBV5-1 and TRBJ1-5, with D perhaps matching TRBD1 (6 bases). CDR1 and CDR2 (germline): SGHRS, YFSETQ. The CDR3 consists of 15 residues. V was trimmed by 1 base and J by 2 bases, leaving 10 bases between them. This CDR3 is CASSLTGTGNQPQHF. The CDR3 DNA is TGCGCCAGCAGCTTGACAGGGACGGGCAATCAGCCCCAGCATTTT.

The chain is built from TRBV29-1 and TRBJ2-7, with a tentative D call TRBD2 (6 bases). The CDR3 extends over 13 amino acids. The ends were cut back, 3 bases at V and 6 bases at J, with 15 bases in the middle. In germline, CDR1 is SQVTM, CDR2 ANQGSEA. CDR3 sequence: CSVDGGAGLEQYF. The CDR3, as DNA: TGCAGCGTTGATGGTGGTGCGGGACTCGAGCAGTACTTC.

This clonotype was seen only a few times. The chain employs TRBV29-1 and TRBJ1-2; 9 bases agree with TRBD1. CDR3 size: 13 residues. J gave up 4 bases and V 5 bases, and 5 bases lay outside the gene matches. The V gene's germline CDR1 is SQVTM and CDR2 ANQGSEA. CDR3 protein: CSVTGGTSYGYTF. DNA of the CDR3: TGCAGCGTTACAGGGGGCACAAGCTATGGCTACACCTTC.

At least ten counts were recorded for this clonotype. This rearrangement joins TRBV7-2 to TRBJ2-5; D remains unclear. Trimming cost V 1 base and J 1 base, with 7 bases left between them. The CDR3 sequence is 14 residues long. The germline V gene has CDR1 SGHTA and CDR2 FQGNSA. DNA of the CDR3: TGTGCCAGCAGCTTAGAGGTTATCCAAGAGACCCAGTACTTC. Protein sequence: CASSLEVIQETQYF.

The chain employs TRBV9 and TRBJ2-7, with 8 bases matching TRBD2. This CDR3 region has 15 residues. Trimming at V came to 0 bases and at J to 7 bases, leaving 9 bases not matched to a gene. CDR1 is SGDLS and CDR2 is YYNGEE in the germline V gene. CDR3 sequence: CASSVGGGGSREQYF. CDR3 nucleotide sequence: TGTGCCAGCAGCGTAGGAGGCGGGGGGTCCAGGGAGCAGTACTTC.

The DNA of the CDR3 is TGTGCCAGCAGCCCCTCCGGCCGGGGTGGAGATACGCAGTATTTT. Residues: CASSPSGRGGDTQYF. The chain couples TRBV11-2 to TRBJ2-3; a possible D gene is TRBD2 (5 bases). Germline V gene sequence: CDR1 SGHAT, CDR2 FQNNGV. V gave up 5 bases and J gave up 5 bases, with 17 bases separating them. This CDR3 region has 15 residues.

With regard to this clonotype: This may stem from a read error, because a much larger clone lies one nucleotide away. V and J are TRBV6-5 and TRBJ2-4; TRBD1 matches 8 bases. The germline V gene has CDR1 MNHEY and CDR2 SVGAGI. The CDR3 extends over 15 amino acids. The CDR3 region has the DNA TGTGCCGGCAGTACAGGGGGTATAGCCAAAAACATTCAGTACTTC. This codes for CAGSTGGIAKNIQYF.

A single count supports this clonotype. V is TRBV29-1 and J is TRBJ1-2; 8 bases align to TRBD1. The CDR3 is 13 residues long. V lost 4 bases and J lost 5; bases outside the gene matches: 6. The germline V gene encodes CDR1 SQVTM and CDR2 ANQGSEA. The CDR3 spells CSVGSDRGYGYTF. The CDR3 DNA is TGCAGCGTTGGGTCCGACAGGGGTTATGGCTACACCTTC.